The T cell receptor beta chain described here comes from a study of blood T cell repertoires in COVID-19 (dated by TCRdb to 2018 to 2020). With respect to the entire study: Samples from collaborators originated in the United States, Italy and Spain and spanned both the acute and convalescent phases of COVID-19. The prospective study material was composed of cDNA or gDNA derived from T cells, B-cell-depleted T cells, or PBMCs. Deeply sampled blood TCRbeta repertoires from subjects exposed to, actively infected with, or recovered from COVID-19 were included in the dataset. The repertoires were released in a freely available public database meant as a resource for research on the immune response to SARS-CoV-2. The samples were drawn from the first 160 participants of the ongoing ImmuneRACE study and from some 1,300 subjects provided by 6 global collaborators. Nearly every sample came with metadata listing a de-identified subject ID, COVID-19 status, age in years and sex. HLA class I and class II types, where available, came from metadata supplied by the sample provider rather than from assay-based typing.

The immunoSEQ Assay, a bias-controlled multiplex PCR, was used to amplify TCRbeta CDR3 regions from genomic DNA. The original methods were these. The number of nucleated cells in each sample was estimated by amplification of reference gene primers within the assay. To quantify the absolute abundance of each unique TCRbeta CDR3 rearrangement, sequence reads were collapsed and filtered. Productive Simpson clonality was computed per sample as the square root of Simpson's diversity index over productive rearrangements. Held by TCRdb, this immuneACCESS table contains in-frame sequences only and omits some clones. Under half of the omission traces to an unresolved V gene where checked; the cause of the rest is unknown. That table gives V, J and clone size, and the DNA gave D and trimming. Within this sample are 250,000 to 350,000 clones, with approximately 83% of them counted one time only. 2.1% of the sample is in the top ten clones.

Summary of the overall study and its limitations: The amount of clinical and demographic metadata varied by source and participant and was provided uncurated.

The CDR3 contains 15 residues, cysteine and phenylalanine counted. Only CDR3 DNA is held: 45 bases, read in frame from base 1. Looking up the germline V gene yields CDR1 MNHEY and CDR2 SVGAGI. Unmatched junction bases come to 9, with V trimmed by 2 bases and J by 6 bases. Samples from volunteer blood donors who had recovered from COVID-19 were contributed by a second Seattle source. Collaborating institutions collected whole blood in K2EDTA tubes following their own protocols. For TCRbeta analysis, collaborators shipped samples in one of three forms: frozen whole blood, isolated PBMCs, or DNA extracted from either of those sample types. A word on this clone: What antigen it recognizes has not been identified. It has no much larger one-base neighbor in the sample; base qualities were not kept.

The specimen sequenced was peripheral blood. This TCR was sampled from a woman aged 25 to 39 who had recovered from COVID-19. The V and J genes are TRBV6-5 and TRBJ1-2; 7 central nucleotides agree with TRBD1. The CDR3 amino acid sequence is: CASSYTKTGSNGYTF. The nucleotide sequence is given as TGTGCCAGCAGTTACACAAAGACAGGGAGCAATGGCTACACCTTC.